This record covers a single TCR beta chain. Antigen: not known. PCR employed 60 Vbeta and 13 Jbeta primers. Authors' analysis steps: Later reanalysis found 80 million or so unique TCR beta chains, approximately 11 million of them shared. The protocol was immunoSEQ multiplex PCR, while the TCRdb copy is restricted to in-frame clones and leaves out a portion. V, J and clone size are taken as reported in that table, and D and trimming were inferred from the DNA itself. This repertoire shows some 150,000 clones, roughly 84% found once; its top ten account for less than 2%. At the time of sampling, donors were nominally healthy, though unrecorded immune exposures were likely. The data were taken from a study of cytomegalovirus exposure and HLA in healthy donors. Whole-study findings and limits: Analysis performed later showed TCR beta chains linked to HLA being more clonally expanded than equally common others.

This CDR3 comprises 17 residues. With V trimmed by 7 bases and J by 5 bases, 18 bases remained unmatched. CDR1 is SQVTM, CDR2 ANQGSEA, per germline. This receptor was taken from a male donor in good health and CMV-seronegative. The source material was PBMCs. The V and J genes are TRBV29-1 and TRBJ2-1, with 9 bases lining up with TRBD2. CDR3 DNA sequence: TGCAGCGCTTCGGCGGGAGGGCGGCATTTAAGGGACAATGAGCAGTTCTTC. Amino acids: CSASAGGRHLRDNEQFF.